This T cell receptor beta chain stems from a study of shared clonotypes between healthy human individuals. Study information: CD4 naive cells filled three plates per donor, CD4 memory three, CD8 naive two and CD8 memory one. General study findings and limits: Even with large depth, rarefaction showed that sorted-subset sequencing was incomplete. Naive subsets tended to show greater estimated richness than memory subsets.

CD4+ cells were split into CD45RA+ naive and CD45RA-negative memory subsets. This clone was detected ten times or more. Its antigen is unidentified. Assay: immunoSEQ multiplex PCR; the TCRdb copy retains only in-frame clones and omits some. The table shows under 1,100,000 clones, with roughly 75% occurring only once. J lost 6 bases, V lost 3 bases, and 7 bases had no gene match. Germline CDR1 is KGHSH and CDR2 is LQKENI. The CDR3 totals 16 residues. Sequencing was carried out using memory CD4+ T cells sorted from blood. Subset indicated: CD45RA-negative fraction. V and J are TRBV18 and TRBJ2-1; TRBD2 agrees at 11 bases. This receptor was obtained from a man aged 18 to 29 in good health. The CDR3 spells CASSPQVAGGINEQFF. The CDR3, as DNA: TGTGCCAGCTCACCCCAGGTAGCGGGGGGGATCAATGAGCAGTTCTTC.